Sequencing of this T cell receptor (beta chain) was carried out in a study of cytomegalovirus exposure and HLA in healthy donors. Study as a whole: Among the roughly 400 genotyped donors, 81% were placed in the Caucasian-associated ancestry cluster.

Points from the study as a whole: A later analysis revealed that TCR association rates differed between HLA loci, peaking at DRB1 and bottoming out at HLA-C. Researchers had no immune exposure information except CMV serostatus available.

Both 60 Vbeta primers and 13 Jbeta primers went into the PCR. Produced via immunoSEQ multiplex PCR; TCRdb's table is partial and in-frame only. The repertoire has 150,000 to 200,000 clones, roughly 80% of them found once; the top ten carry roughly 1.9%. Germline CDR1 SGHTA, CDR2 FQGTGA. V dropped 5 bases and J dropped 0; count of bases not matched to a gene: 3. The CDR3 spans 16 residues. Details on this clone: Its antigen is not identified.

The rearrangement joins TRBV7-3 to TRBJ2-3; TRBD2 matches at 12 bases. The clonotype was recovered from a female donor in good health and CMV-seronegative. The sample taken for sequencing was PBMCs. This CDR3 reads CASSPSGGASTDTQYF. The CDR3, as DNA: TGTGCCAGCAGCCCTAGCGGGGGGGCTAGCACAGATACGCAGTATTTT.